The rows below give T cell receptor beta chains drawn from one sample of a study of cytomegalovirus exposure and HLA in healthy donors. Using immunoSEQ multiplex PCR, the repertoire was profiled, and TCRdb retains in-frame clones only, with some absent. The table includes about 71,000 clones, less than 95% detected once. The specimen sequenced was PBMCs. These receptors all come from a woman under 30 in good health and CMV-seronegative. Both conserved end residues are part of each CDR3. D genes are given only for firm matches. Not every row has a clone size; where given, it reads once, few, many or a size class.

NA	TRBJ2-5	TRBV7-3	15	TRBD2	CASSPNSGSGETQYF	TGTGCCAGCAGCCCAAATAGCGGGAGTGGGGAGACCCAGTACTTC
NA	TRBJ2-7	TRBV10-3	14	TRBD2	CAISESLAGDEQYF	TGTGCCATCAGTGAGTCCTTAGCGGGGGACGAGCAGTACTTC
NA	TRBJ1-1	TRBV27	13	NA	CASSPSGNTEAFF	TGTGCCAGCAGCCCCTCAGGAAACACTGAAGCTTTCTTT
NA	TRBJ2-1	TRBV9	14	TRBD1	CASSAGQGAGEQFF	TGTGCCAGCAGCGCAGGACAGGGGGCGGGTGAGCAGTTCTTC
NA	TRBJ2-2	TRBV28	15	NA	CASSPGGKNTGELFF	TGTGCCAGCAGTCCAGGGGGGAAGAACACCGGGGAGCTGTTTTTT
NA	TRBJ2-3	TRBV6-6	16	TRBD1	CASSLRDRVVPDTQYF	TGTGCCAGCAGCCTCCGGGACAGGGTTGTGCCAGATACGCAGTATTTT
NA	TRBJ2-1	TRBV11-2	17	NA	CASSLVFRVRVNNEQFF	TGTGCCAGCAGCTTAGTGTTTCGTGTCAGGGTCAACAATGAGCAGTTCTTC
NA	TRBJ2-2	TRBV5-4	15	TRBD2	CASSLRGGRSGELFF	TGTGCCAGCAGCTTGCGGGGGGGTCGCAGCGGGGAGCTGTTTTTT
NA	TRBJ2-1	TRBV7-9	19	NA	CASSLGGASNGGLTRPQFF	TGTGCCAGCAGCTTAGGAGGTGCATCAAACGGAGGGTTAACTAGACCACAGTTCTTC
NA	TRBJ2-7	TRBV6-5	15	TRBD1	CASSLQGADSYEQYF	TGTGCCAGCAGCTTACAGGGGGCGGACTCCTACGAGCAGTACTTC
NA	TRBJ2-7	TRBV6-6	15	TRBD1	CASSAQGTFSHEQYF	TGTGCCAGCAGTGCACAGGGGACATTTTCCCACGAGCAGTACTTC
NA	TRBJ2-4	TRBV19	15	TRBD1	CASSSYSTGQNIQYF	TGTGCCAGTAGTTCCTACTCGACAGGGCAAAACATTCAGTACTTC
NA	TRBJ2-3	TRBV11-2	14	NA	CASSPQGGNEAQYF	TGTGCCAGCAGCCCACAGGGGGGGAATGAAGCGCAGTATTTT
NA	TRBJ2-7	TRBV19	15	NA	CASPASLAPTYEQYF	TGTGCCAGTCCCGCTTCTCTAGCGCCTACCTACGAGCAGTACTTC
few	TRBJ2-1	TRBV6-5	14	NA	CASSYSRVYNEQFF	TGTGCCAGCAGTTACTCGAGAGTCTACAATGAGCAGTTCTTC
NA	TRBJ1-5	TRBV28	16	NA	CASSLYPGGGNQPQHF	TGTGCCAGCAGTTTATACCCTGGGGGCGGCAATCAGCCCCAGCATTTT
NA	TRBJ1-1	TRBV28	13	NA	CASSLRGGTEAFF	TGTGCCAGCAGTTTAAGAGGGGGCACTGAAGCTTTCTTT
NA	TRBJ2-5	TRBV12-1	16	NA	CASSFGGGDLQETQYF	TGTGCCAGCAGCTTTGGAGGCGGGGACCTACAAGAGACCCAGTACTTC
few	TRBJ2-7	TRBV6-1	15	TRBD1	CASSERGDSSYEQYF	TGTGCCAGCAGTGAAAGAGGGGACAGCTCCTACGAGCAGTACTTC
NA	TRBJ2-6	TRBV6-4	16	NA	CASSDSSGSGANVLTF	TGTGCCAGCAGTGACTCTAGCGGCTCTGGGGCCAACGTCCTGACTTTC
NA	TRBJ1-2	TRBV2	18	NA	CARNSPLGQGSGNYGYTF	TGTGCCAGAAATTCCCCATTGGGACAAGGGAGTGGAAACTATGGCTACACCTTC
NA	TRBJ2-7	TRBV18	15	TRBD1	CASSRQGNLSYEQYF	TGTGCCAGCTCTCGACAGGGCAACTTGTCCTACGAGCAGTACTTC
NA	TRBJ2-1	TRBV5-8	15	TRBD1	CASSLGDRGLNEQFF	TGTGCCAGCAGCTTGGGGGACAGGGGGCTCAATGAGCAGTTCTTC
NA	TRBJ2-7	TRBV2	15	TRBD2	CASTPRTSGSYEQYF	TGTGCCAGCACCCCGCGGACTAGCGGGAGCTACGAGCAGTACTTC